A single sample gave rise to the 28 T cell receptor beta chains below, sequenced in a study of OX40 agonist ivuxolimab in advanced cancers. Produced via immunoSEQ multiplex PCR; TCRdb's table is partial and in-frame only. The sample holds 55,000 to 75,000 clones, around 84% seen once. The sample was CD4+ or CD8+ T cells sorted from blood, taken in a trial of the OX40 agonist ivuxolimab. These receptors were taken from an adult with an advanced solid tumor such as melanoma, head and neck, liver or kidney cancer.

The CDR3 nucleotides are TGTGCCAGCAGCTTAGCCGGGGGGCTAAGAGAGCAGTACTTC. This sequence encodes CASSLAGGLREQYF. The chain employs TRBV7-2 and TRBJ2-7, with D perhaps TRBD2 (7 bases). Between the trimmed V and J ends, which lost 0 bases and 7 bases, there was a span of 13 bases. The CDR3 totals 14 residues. CDR1 SGHTA and CDR2 FQGNSA come from the germline V gene.

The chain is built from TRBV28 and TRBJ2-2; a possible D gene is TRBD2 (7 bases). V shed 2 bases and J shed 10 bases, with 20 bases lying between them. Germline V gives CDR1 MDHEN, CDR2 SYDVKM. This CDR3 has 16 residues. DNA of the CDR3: TGTGCCAGCAGTTTAATGTCGGGGGGCTCAAAGGTGGAGCTGTTTTTT. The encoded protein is CASSLMSGGSKVELFF.

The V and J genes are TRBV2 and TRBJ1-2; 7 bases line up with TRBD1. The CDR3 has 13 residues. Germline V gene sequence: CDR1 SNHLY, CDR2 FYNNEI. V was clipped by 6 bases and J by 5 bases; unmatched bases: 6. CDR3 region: CASRDDRVYGYTF. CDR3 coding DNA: TGTGCCAGCAGGGACGACAGGGTTTATGGCTACACCTTC. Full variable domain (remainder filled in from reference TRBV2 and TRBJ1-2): EPEVTQTPSHQVTQMGQEVILRCVPISNHLYFYWYRQILGQKVEFLVSFYNNEISEKSEIFDDQFSVERPDGSNFTLKIRSTKLEDSAMYFCASRDDRVYGYTFGSGTRLTVV.

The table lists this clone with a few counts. The CDR3 is CASSQEGLSPLHF. DNA for the CDR3: TGTGCCAGCAGCCAAGAGGGACTCTCACCCCTCCACTTT. The gene calls are TRBV14 and TRBJ1-6; the D gene is possibly TRBD1 (5 bases). The V end was cut by 0 bases, the J end by 10 bases, with 7 bases between. The CDR3 runs to 13 residues. Germline loops: CDR1 SGHDN, CDR2 FVKESK.

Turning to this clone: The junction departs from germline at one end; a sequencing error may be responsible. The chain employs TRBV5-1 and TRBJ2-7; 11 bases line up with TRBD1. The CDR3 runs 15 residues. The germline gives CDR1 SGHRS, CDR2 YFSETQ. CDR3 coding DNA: TGCGCCGGCAGCTTGGTCGGGACAGGGGGTACCGAGCAGTACTTC. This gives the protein CAGSLVGTGGTEQYF.

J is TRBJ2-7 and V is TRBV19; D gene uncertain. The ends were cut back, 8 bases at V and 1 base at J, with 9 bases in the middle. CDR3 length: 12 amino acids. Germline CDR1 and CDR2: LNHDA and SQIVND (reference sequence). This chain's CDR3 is CASSGLSYEQYF. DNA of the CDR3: TGTGCCAGTTCGGGTCTTTCCTACGAGCAGTACTTC. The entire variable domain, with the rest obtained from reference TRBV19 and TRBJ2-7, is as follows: DGGITQSPKYLFRKEGQNVTLSCEQNLNHDAMYWYRQDPGQGLRLIYYSQIVNDFQKGDIAEGYSVSREKKESFPLTVTSAQKNPTAFYLCASSGLSYEQYFGPGTRLTVT.

Here the CDR3 reads CASSVQGRAPPGEQYF. The CDR3 region has the DNA TGCGCCAGCAGCGTACAGGGGCGGGCCCCCCCCGGCGAGCAGTACTTC. The V and J genes are TRBV5-1 and TRBJ2-7; 7 bases fit TRBD1. V lost 4 bases, J lost 6 bases, and 16 bases stayed unmatched. The CDR3 sequence is 16 residues long. The germline CDR1 and CDR2 sequences are SGHRS and YFSETQ.

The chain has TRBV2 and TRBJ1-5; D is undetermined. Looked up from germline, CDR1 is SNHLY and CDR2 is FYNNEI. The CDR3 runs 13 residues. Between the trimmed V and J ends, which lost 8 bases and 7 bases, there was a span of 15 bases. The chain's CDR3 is CASFGPRGQPQHF. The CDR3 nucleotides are TGTGCCAGCTTCGGGCCCCGAGGCCAGCCCCAGCATTTT.

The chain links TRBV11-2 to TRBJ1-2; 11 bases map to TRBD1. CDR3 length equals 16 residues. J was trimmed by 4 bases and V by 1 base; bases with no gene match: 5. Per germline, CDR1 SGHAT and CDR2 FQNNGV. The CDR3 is CASSLVGQGVGYGYTF. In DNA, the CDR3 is TGTGCCAGCAGCTTAGTGGGACAGGGGGTAGGCTATGGCTACACCTTC.

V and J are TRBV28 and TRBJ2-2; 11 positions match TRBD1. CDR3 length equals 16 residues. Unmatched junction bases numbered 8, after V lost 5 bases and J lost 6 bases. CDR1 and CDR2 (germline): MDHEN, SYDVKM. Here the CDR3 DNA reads TGTGCCAGCAGTGCCAATGGACAGGGGGCCCCCGGGGAGCTGTTTTTT. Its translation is CASSANGQGAPGELFF.

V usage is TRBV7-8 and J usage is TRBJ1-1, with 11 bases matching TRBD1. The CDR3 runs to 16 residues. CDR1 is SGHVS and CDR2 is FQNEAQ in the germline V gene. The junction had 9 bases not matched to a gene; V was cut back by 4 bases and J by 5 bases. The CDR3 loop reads CASSSPFGQGATEAFF. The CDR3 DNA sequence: TGTGCCAGCAGCTCTCCCTTCGGACAGGGGGCAACTGAAGCTTTCTTT.

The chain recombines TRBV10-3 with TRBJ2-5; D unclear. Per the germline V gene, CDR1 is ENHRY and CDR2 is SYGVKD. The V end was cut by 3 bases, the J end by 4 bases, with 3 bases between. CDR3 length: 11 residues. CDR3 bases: TGTGCCATCAGTGATGGAGAGACCCAGTACTTC. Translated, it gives CAISDGETQYF.

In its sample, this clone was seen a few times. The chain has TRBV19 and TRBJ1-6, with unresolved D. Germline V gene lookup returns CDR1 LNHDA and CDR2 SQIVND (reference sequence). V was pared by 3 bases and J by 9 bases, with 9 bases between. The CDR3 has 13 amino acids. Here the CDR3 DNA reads TGTGCCAGTAGTATCGGGGAGGGTTCACCCCTCCACTTT. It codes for CASSIGEGSPLHF. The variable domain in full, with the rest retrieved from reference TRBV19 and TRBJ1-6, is DGGITQSPKYLFRKEGQNVTLSCEQNLNHDAMYWYRQDPGQGLRLIYYSQIVNDFQKGDIAEGYSVSREKKESFPLTVTSAQKNPTAFYLCASSIGEGSPLHFGNGTRLTVT.

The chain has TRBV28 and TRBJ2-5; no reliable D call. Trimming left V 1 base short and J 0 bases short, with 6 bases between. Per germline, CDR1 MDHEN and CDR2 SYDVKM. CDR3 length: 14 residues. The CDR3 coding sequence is TGTGCCAGCAGTTTATCAGCTTACCAAGAGACCCAGTACTTC. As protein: CASSLSAYQETQYF. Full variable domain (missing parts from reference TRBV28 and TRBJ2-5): DVKVTQSSRYLVKRTGEKVFLECVQDMDHENMFWYRQDPGLGLRLIYFSYDVKMKEKGDIPEGYSVSREKKERFSLILESASTNQTSMYLCASSLSAYQETQYFGPGTRLLVL.

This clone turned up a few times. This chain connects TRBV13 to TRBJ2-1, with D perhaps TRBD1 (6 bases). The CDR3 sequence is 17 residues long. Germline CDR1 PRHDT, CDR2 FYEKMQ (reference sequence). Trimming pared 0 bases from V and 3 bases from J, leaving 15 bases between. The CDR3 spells CASSLGGLGGNYNEQFF. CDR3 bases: TGTGCCAGCAGCTTAGGTGGGCTAGGGGGAAACTACAATGAGCAGTTCTTC.

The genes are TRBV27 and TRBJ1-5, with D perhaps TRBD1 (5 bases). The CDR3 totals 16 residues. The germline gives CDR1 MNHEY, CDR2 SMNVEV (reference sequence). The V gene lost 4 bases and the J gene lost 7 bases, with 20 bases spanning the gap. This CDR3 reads CASSSRGVDVTQPQHF. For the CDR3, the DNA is TGTGCCAGCAGTTCCCGGGGGGTTGATGTCACCCAGCCCCAGCATTTT.

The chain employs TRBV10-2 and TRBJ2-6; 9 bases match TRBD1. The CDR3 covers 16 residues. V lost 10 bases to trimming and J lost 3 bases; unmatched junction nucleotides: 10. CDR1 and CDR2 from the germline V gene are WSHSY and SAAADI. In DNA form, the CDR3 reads TGCGCCACCCAGGGGACAGGGTTAGTTGGGGCCAACGTCCTGACTTTC. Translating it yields CATQGTGLVGANVLTF.

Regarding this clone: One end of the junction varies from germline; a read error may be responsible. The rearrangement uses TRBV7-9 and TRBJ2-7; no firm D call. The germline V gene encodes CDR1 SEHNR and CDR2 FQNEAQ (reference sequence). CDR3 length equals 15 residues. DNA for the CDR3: TGTGCCAGCAGCTTTCTGGTACAGTCCTCCGACGAGCAGTACTTC. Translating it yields CASSFLVQSSDEQYF.

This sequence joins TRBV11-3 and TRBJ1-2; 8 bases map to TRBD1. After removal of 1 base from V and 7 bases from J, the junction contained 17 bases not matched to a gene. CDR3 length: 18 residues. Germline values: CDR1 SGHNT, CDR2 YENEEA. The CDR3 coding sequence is TGTGCCAGCAGCTTAGGGCCCAACCCAGACAGGGGAGGCTCTGGCTACACCTTC. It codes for CASSLGPNPDRGGSGYTF.

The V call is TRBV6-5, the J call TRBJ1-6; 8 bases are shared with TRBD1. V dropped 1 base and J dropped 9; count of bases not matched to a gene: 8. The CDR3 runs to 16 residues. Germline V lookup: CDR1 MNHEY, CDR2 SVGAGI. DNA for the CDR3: TGTGCCAGCAGTTACTACATTAATGGACAGGGTTCACCCCTCCACTTT. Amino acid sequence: CASSYYINGQGSPLHF.

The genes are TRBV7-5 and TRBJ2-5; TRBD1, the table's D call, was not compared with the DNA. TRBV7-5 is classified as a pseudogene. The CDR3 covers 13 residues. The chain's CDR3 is CVSFYRGQETQYF. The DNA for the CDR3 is TGTGTCAGTTTTTACAGGGGGCAAGAGACCCAGTACTTC.

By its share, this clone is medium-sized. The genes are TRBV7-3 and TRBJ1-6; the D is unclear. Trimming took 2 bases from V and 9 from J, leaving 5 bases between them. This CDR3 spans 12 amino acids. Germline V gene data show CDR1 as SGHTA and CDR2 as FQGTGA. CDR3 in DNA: TGTGCCAGCAGCTTACGGGGTTCACCCCTCCACTTT. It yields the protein CASSLRGSPLHF.

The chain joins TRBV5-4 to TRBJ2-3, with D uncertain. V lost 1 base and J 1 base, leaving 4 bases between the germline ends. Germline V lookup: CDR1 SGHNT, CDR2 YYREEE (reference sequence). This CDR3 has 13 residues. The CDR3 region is CASSLPRTDTQYF. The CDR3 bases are TGTGCCAGCAGCTTGCCCCGCACAGATACGCAGTATTTT.

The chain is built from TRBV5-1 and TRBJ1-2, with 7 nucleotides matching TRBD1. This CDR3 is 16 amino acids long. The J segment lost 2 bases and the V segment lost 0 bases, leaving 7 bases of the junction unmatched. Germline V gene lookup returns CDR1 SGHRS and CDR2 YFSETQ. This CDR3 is CASSLAPGQQNYGYTF. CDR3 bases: TGCGCCAGCAGCTTGGCCCCGGGACAGCAAAACTATGGCTACACCTTC.

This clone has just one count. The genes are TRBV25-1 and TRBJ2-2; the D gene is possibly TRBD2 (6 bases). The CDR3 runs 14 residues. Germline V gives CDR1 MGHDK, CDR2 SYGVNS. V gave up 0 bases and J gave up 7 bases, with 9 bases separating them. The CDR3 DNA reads TGTGCCAGCAGTGAATATGTTAGCGGCGGGGAGCTGTTTTTT. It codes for CASSEYVSGGELFF.

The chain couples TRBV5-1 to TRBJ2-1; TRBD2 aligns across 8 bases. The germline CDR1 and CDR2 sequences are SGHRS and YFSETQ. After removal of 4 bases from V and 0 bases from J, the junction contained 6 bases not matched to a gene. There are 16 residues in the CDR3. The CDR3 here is CASSILAGFSYNEQFF. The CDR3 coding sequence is TGCGCCAGCAGCATCCTAGCGGGCTTCTCCTACAATGAGCAGTTCTTC. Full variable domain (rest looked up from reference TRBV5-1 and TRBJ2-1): KAGVTQTPRYLIKTRGQQVTLSCSPISGHRSVSWYQQTPGQGLQFLFEYFSETQRNKGNFPGRFSGRQFSNSRSEMNVSTLELGDSALYLCASSILAGFSYNEQFFGPGTRLTVL.

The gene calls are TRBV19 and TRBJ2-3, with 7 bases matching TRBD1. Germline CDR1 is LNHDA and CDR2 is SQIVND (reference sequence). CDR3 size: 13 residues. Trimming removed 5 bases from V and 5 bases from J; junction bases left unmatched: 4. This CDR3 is CASSGTVGDTQYF. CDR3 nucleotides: TGTGCCAGTAGTGGGACAGTGGGAGATACGCAGTATTTT.

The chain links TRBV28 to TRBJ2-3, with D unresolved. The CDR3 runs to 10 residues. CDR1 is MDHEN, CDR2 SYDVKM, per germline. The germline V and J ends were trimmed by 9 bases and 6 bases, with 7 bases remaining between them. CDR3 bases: TGTGCCAGTGGGTCCGATACGCAGTATTTT. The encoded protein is CASGSDTQYF.